The 14 T cell receptor beta chains reported below all come from one sample, sequenced in a study of prognosis after radiotherapy for stage I lung cancer. Researchers used two-round multiplex PCR to amplify TCR beta CDR3 starting from genomic DNA. Gene-specific TRBV and TRBJ primers were used in PCR round one. One entry per CDR3 protein, called by TCRdb with MiXCR from the multiplex PCR reads. The repertoire holds around 30,000 distinct CDR3 sequences, with around a third as singletons. The source material was PBMCs, sampled before or after stereotactic body radiation therapy (not recorded which). Receptor source: a donor aged 50 or older with non-small cell lung cancer.

This clonotype was recorded many times. This chain links TRBV3-1 with TRBJ2-2, with no clear D. This CDR3 spans 16 amino acids. The germline gives CDR1 LGHDT, CDR2 YNNKEL (reference sequence). Between the trimmed V and J ends, which lost 0 bases and 2 bases, there was a span of 10 bases. In DNA, the CDR3 is TGTGCCAGCAGCCAAGATAACACTTTCAACACCGGGGAGCTGTTTTTT. It is translated as CASSQDNTFNTGELFF.

This clonotype was counted at least ten times. V and J are TRBV11-2 and TRBJ1-3; D not certain. CDR3 length: 17 residues. With 0 bases removed from V and 1 base from J, the gap between germline ends came to 13 bases. Germline V CDR1 and CDR2: SGHAT, FQNNGV. The CDR3 DNA sequence: TGTGCCAGCAGCTTAGATCTAGGGAGATCGTCTGGAAACACCATATATTTT. Translation: CASSLDLGRSSGNTIYF.

Turning to this clonotype: Germline is not matched at one junction end, which may reflect a read error. The chain recombines TRBV6-2 or TRBV6-3 with TRBJ1-1, with D hard to call. This CDR3 is 11 amino acids long. Germline V lookup: CDR1 MNHEY, CDR2 SVGEGT. The CDR3 nucleotides are TGTGCCAGCAGTATTCCCCCGACGGCCACCTTT. Translating gives CASSIPPTATF.

The table lists this clonotype with many counts. The rearrangement uses TRBV28 and TRBJ2-2; D might be TRBD1 or TRBD2, each matching 6 bases. Trimming took off 11 bases at V and 4 bases at J, with 17 bases between the two ends. From germline, CDR1 is MDHEN and CDR2 SYDVKM. This CDR3 is 14 amino acids long. In DNA, the CDR3 is TGTGCCGCGGATGGGGGGACAAGCACCGGGGAGCTGTTTTTT. Translation gives CAADGGTSTGELFF.

This clonotype was observed many times. This chain uses TRBV10-2 with TRBJ2-7, with D uncertain. V was clipped by 5 bases and J by 1 base, with 15 bases between them. Per germline, CDR1 WSHSY and CDR2 SAAADI. The CDR3 extends over 15 amino acids. CDR3 sequence reads: CASSMDGLGSYEQYF. DNA for the CDR3: TGCGCCAGCAGTATGGACGGCTTAGGTTCCTACGAGCAGTACTTC.

The gene calls are TRBV20-1 and TRBJ2-2; D unclear. Trimming pared 0 bases from V and 0 bases from J, leaving 8 bases between. The V gene's germline CDR1 is DFQATT and CDR2 SNEGSKA (reference sequence). CDR3 length: 15 amino acids. CDR3: CSARDPAANTGELFF. CDR3 nucleotide sequence: TGCAGTGCTAGAGATCCAGCCGCGAACACCGGGGAGCTGTTTTTT.

This clonotype was detected many times. The chain is built from TRBV5-1 and TRBJ2-6, with 9 bases aligning to TRBD1. The germline CDR1 and CDR2 sequences are SGHRS and YFSETQ. Trimming took 3 bases from V and 0 from J; bases not matched to a gene: 7. CDR3 size: 18 residues. CDR3 bases: TGCGCCAGCAGCTACCGGGACAGGGTATTCTCTGGGGCCAACGTCCTGACTTTC. Protein sequence: CASSYRDRVFSGANVLTF.

In its sample, this clonotype was seen many times. The chain uses TRBV4-2 and TRBJ1-6; a weak D match, TRBD1 (6 bases). The CDR3 covers 15 residues. Trimming removed 0 bases at V and 8 bases at J, with 11 bases between. The germline gives CDR1 LGHNA, CDR2 YNFKEQ. For the CDR3, the DNA is TGTGCCAGCAGCCAAGATACGGCAGGGGATTCACCCCTCCACTTT. Its protein is CASSQDTAGDSPLHF.

This clonotype was observed many times. This chain connects TRBV27 to TRBJ2-7; no clear D. The V gene lost 5 bases and the J gene lost 3 bases, with 11 bases spanning the gap. The germline V gene encodes CDR1 MNHEY and CDR2 SMNVEV (reference sequence). The CDR3 is made up of 13 amino acids. The CDR3, as DNA: TGTGCCAGCAGTCAAGGACCGTTCTACGAGCAGTACTTC. It specifies CASSQGPFYEQYF.

The chain links TRBV20-1 to TRBJ1-5; TRBD1 aligns across 9 bases. The CDR3 has 14 amino acids. Germline lookup yields CDR1 DFQATT and CDR2 SNEGSKA (reference sequence). V lost 6 bases and J lost 12; bases outside the gene matches: 15. The CDR3 region has the DNA TGCAGTGCCGAAACAGGGGGCGCGGGTAAGCGCCAGCATTTT. Its translation is CSAETGGAGKRQHF.

The rearrangement joins TRBV19 to TRBJ1-2, with D unresolved. The germline V gene has CDR1 LNHDA and CDR2 SQIVND (reference sequence). Trimming removed 5 bases at V and 10 bases at J, with 17 bases between. This CDR3 contains 13 residues. The DNA for the CDR3 is TGTGCCAGTAGTCCTCAGGCGGGAGTTGACTACACCTTC. Residues: CASSPQAGVDYTF.

The CDR3 region has the DNA TGTGCCAGAAGCACCTCTTATAACTATGGCTACACCTTC. The encoded protein is CARSTSYNYGYTF. The chain employs TRBV7-9 and TRBJ1-2; D is unclear. The CDR3 has 13 residues. Looked up from germline, CDR1 is SEHNR and CDR2 is FQNEAQ (reference sequence). Trimming stripped 9 bases from V and 1 base from J, with 12 bases between. The complete variable domain, with remaining parts taken from reference TRBV7-9 and TRBJ1-2, reads DTGVSQNPRHKITKRGQNVTFRCDPISEHNRLYWYRQTLGQGPEFLTYFQNEAQLEKSRLLSDRFSAERPKGSFSTLEIQRTEQGDSAMYLCARSTSYNYGYTFGSGTRLTVV.

J is TRBJ1-1 and V is TRBV4-1; D is unclear. The CDR3 sequence is 16 residues long. V was cut by 0 bases and J by 0 bases, with 11 bases left in between. The germline V gene encodes CDR1 MGHRA and CDR2 YSYEKL. In DNA form, the CDR3 reads TGCGCCAGCAGCCAAGATATACTCCCAATGAACACTGAAGCTTTCTTT. Its protein product is CASSQDILPMNTEAFF.

Ten or more counts support this clonotype. This chain connects TRBV20-1 to TRBJ2-7, with D possibly being TRBD2 (5 bases). V was trimmed by 1 base and J by 5 bases, leaving 18 bases between them. Germline loops: CDR1 DFQATT, CDR2 SNEGSKA (reference sequence). The CDR3 runs 15 residues. Here the CDR3 DNA reads TGCAGTGCTAGAGCCCAGCCCACGAACGGGGACGAGCAGTACTTC. Encoded protein: CSARAQPTNGDEQYF.